This T cell receptor (beta chain) was retrieved from a study of metastatic and nonmetastatic thyroid tumors. Study background: Repertoires from blood and tumor or nodule tissue of malignant and benign thyroid patients were compared.

Thyroid surgery had not been preceded by any treatment in any patient. Original analysis: It was from CDR3 differences across clinicopathological groups that a distant-metastasis classifier for papillary thyroid cancer was built. TCRdb used MiXCR to call clones anew from the PCR reads. These V and J calls rely on TCRdb rather than the paper's analysis. The sample consists of some 50,000 clones, around 20% of them appearing once. Broader study findings: Patients with malignant thyroid tumors reportedly had significantly higher TCR beta diversity than those with benign nodules, in blood and tumor.

Between the trimmed V and J ends, which lost 4 bases and 0 bases, there was a span of 11 bases. CDR3 size: 16 residues. Germline V lookup: CDR1 SGHNT, CDR2 YYREEE (reference sequence). This clone was counted at least ten times. Its antigen is currently unknown. This clonotype was sampled from a male donor with papillary thyroid cancer or a benign thyroid nodule (not recorded which). Some clones in this sample may be carry-over from other donors' samples. Sequenced material: blood. V and J are TRBV5-4 and TRBJ1-6, with D maybe TRBD1 (6 bases). Here the CDR3 DNA reads TGTGCCAGCAGCACGACAGGCCACTCCTATAATTCACCCCTCCACTTT. It encodes CASSTTGHSYNSPLHF.